Following are 12 T cell receptor beta chains from one sample sequenced in a study of T cells in Graves' hyperthyroidism and ophthalmopathy. The source material, RNA transcripts, was used to amplify TCR beta CDR3 regions. TCR CDR3 underwent first-round RT-PCR with the HTBI primer set. TCRdb itself ran the multiplex PCR reads through MiXCR, one entry per CDR3 protein. The sample holds about 640,000 distinct CDR3 sequences, about 15% seen once. The sample taken for sequencing was blood. Receptor source: a woman in her fifties or sixties with Graves' ophthalmopathy.

This clonotype was detected ten times or more. The chain uses TRBV4-1 and TRBJ1-5; D gene unclear. There are 16 residues in the CDR3. The V end was cut by 4 bases, the J end by 0 bases, with 13 bases between. CDR1 is MGHRA, CDR2 YSYEKL, per germline. The CDR3 loop is CASSRSQVPSNQPQHF. The CDR3 DNA follows: TGCGCCAGCAGCCGGAGCCAGGTTCCTAGCAATCAGCCCCAGCATTTT.

This clonotype has a count of ten or more. The chain uses TRBV9 and TRBJ2-1; a possible D gene is TRBD2 (5 bases). V lost 3 bases and J lost 2, with 9 bases in between. Germline CDR1 is SGDLS and CDR2 is YYNGEE. The CDR3 consists of 14 residues. The CDR3 coding sequence is TGTGCCAGCAGCGCTCCCGGGGCCTACAATGAGCAGTTCTTC. Encoded protein: CASSAPGAYNEQFF.

This clonotype was seen ten or more times. The CDR3 DNA is TGTGCCAGCACTCGGACAGGGAATAATGAGCAGTTCTTC. This codes for CASTRTGNNEQFF. The V call is TRBV11-3, the J call TRBJ2-1; TRBD1 matches at 8 bases. V gave up 7 bases and J gave up 7 bases; unmatched junction bases: 6. CDR3 size: 13 residues. The germline V gene has CDR1 SGHNT and CDR2 YENEEA.

The chain has TRBV6-1 and TRBJ2-3; D may be TRBD2 (6 bases). The CDR3 loop spans 13 amino acids. V was cut by 7 bases and J by 7 bases, with 15 bases left in between. The germline V gene encodes CDR1 MNHNS and CDR2 SASEGT. The CDR3 is CASNEAGPNTQYF. The CDR3 DNA is TGTGCCAGCAATGAGGCGGGACCCAATACGCAGTATTTT.

This clonotype has a handful of counts. This sequence joins TRBV18 and TRBJ1-5, with D unresolved. CDR1 KGHSH and CDR2 LQKENI come from the germline V gene. This CDR3 spans 13 amino acids. V lost 4 bases, J lost 4 bases, and 8 bases lay in between. CDR3 in DNA: TGTGCCAGCTCACTGGACGAAAATCAGCCCCAGCATTTT. Its translation is CASSLDENQPQHF.

Many counts were recorded for this clonotype. The V and J genes are TRBV11-3 and TRBJ2-1; D is unresolved. Germline V gene sequence: CDR1 SGHNT, CDR2 YENEEA. This CDR3 is 17 amino acids long. Trimming removed 1 base at V and 0 bases at J, with 13 bases between. The CDR3 loop is CASSLVGNPLSYNEQFF. Written as DNA, the CDR3 is TGTGCCAGCAGCTTAGTGGGAAACCCCCTCTCCTACAATGAGCAGTTCTTC.

This chain links TRBV5-1 with TRBJ2-5, with 9 bases lining up with TRBD1. The V gene's germline CDR1 is SGHRS and CDR2 YFSETQ. After removal of 4 bases from V and 2 bases from J, the junction contained 9 bases not matched to a gene. The CDR3 consists of 16 residues. The CDR3 nucleotides are TGCGCCAGCAGCGGGGACAGGGAAGGCCGACAAGAGACCCAGTACTTC. Amino acid sequence: CASSGDREGRQETQYF.

The sample holds many counts of this clonotype. This chain links TRBV10-3 with TRBJ2-1; 9 bases match TRBD2. Germline CDR1 ENHRY, CDR2 SYGVKD. The CDR3 length is 13 residues. The V and J ends lost 9 bases and 5 bases, in that order; junction bases with no gene match: 5. The CDR3 DNA sequence: TGTGCCATACCGGGACTAGCCGACAATGAGCAGTTCTTC. It is translated as CAIPGLADNEQFF.

On this clonotype itself: A junction boundary mismatches the germline segment, possibly from a read error. This rearrangement joins TRBV15 to TRBJ2-7; no clear D. The length of the CDR3 is 14 residues. CDR1 LNHNV and CDR2 YYDKDF come from the germline V gene (reference sequence). CDR3 amino acids: CATSGDITAYEQYF. The CDR3 DNA reads as TGTGCCACCAGCGGAGATATTACAGCCTACGAGCAGTACTTC.

This clonotype has just a few counts. This chain uses TRBV6-2 or TRBV6-3 with TRBJ2-5, with D possibly being TRBD1 or TRBD2 (5 bases each). CDR3 length: 15 residues. The V and J ends lost 3 bases and 4 bases respectively, with 15 bases between them. The germline V gene encodes CDR1 MNHEY and CDR2 SVGEGT. CDR3 protein: CASSYIPQGRETQYF. The CDR3 DNA follows: TGTGCCAGCAGTTATATCCCTCAGGGACGAGAGACCCAGTACTTC.

The genes are TRBV20-1 and TRBJ2-2; 13 positions match TRBD2. Germline CDR1 DFQATT, CDR2 SNEGSKA (reference sequence). J was trimmed by 6 bases and V by 8 bases; bases with no gene match: 12. The CDR3 totals 16 residues. The CDR3 DNA is TGCAGTACCAAACTACTAGCGGGAGGGGGATCCGGGGAGCTGTTTTTT. Translation gives CSTKLLAGGGSGELFF.

Only a few counts were recorded for this clonotype. This rearrangement joins TRBV15 to TRBJ2-1, with 7 nucleotides matching TRBD2. Germline V gives CDR1 LNHNV, CDR2 YYDKDF (reference sequence). The J segment lost 0 bases and the V segment lost 1 base, leaving 0 bases of the junction unmatched. CDR3 length: 15 amino acids. The CDR3 reads CATSRGGSSYNEQFF. DNA of the CDR3: TGTGCCACCAGCAGAGGCGGGAGCTCCTACAATGAGCAGTTCTTC.